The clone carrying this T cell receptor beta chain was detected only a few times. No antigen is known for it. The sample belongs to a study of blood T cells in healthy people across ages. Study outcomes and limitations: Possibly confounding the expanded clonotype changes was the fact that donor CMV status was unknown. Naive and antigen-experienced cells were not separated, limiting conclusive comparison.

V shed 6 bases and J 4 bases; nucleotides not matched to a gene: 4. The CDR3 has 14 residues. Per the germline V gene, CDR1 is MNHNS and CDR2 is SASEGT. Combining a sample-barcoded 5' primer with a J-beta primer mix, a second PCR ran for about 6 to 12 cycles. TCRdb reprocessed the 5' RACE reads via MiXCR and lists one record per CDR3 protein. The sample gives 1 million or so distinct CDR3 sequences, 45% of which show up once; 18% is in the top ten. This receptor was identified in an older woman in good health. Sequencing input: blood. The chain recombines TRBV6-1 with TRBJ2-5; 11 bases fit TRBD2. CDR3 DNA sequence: TGTGCCAGCAGGAATCTAGCGGGAGGAGAGACCCAGTACTTC. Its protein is CASRNLAGGETQYF.